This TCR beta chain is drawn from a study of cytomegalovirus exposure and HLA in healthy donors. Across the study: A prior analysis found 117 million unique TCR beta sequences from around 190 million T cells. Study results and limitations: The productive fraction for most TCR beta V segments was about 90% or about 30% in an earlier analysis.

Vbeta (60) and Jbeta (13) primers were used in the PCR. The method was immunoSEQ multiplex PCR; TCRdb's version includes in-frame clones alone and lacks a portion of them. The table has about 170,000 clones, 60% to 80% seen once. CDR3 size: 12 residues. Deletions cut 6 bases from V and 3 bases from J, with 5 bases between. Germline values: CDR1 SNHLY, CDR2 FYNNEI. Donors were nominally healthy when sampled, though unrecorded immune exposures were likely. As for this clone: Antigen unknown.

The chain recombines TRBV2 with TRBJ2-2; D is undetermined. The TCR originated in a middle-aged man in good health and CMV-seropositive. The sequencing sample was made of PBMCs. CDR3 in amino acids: CASSLYTGELFF. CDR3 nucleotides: TGTGCCAGCAGCCTATACACCGGGGAGCTGTTTTTT.